This T cell receptor (beta chain) was profiled in a study of T cell repertoires in cytomegalovirus infection. About the study: Indicated by public TCR beta signatures were CMV infection and matching HLA type.

TCRdb independently ran MiXCR on the reads; one entry per CDR3 protein. The data show roughly 640,000 distinct CDR3 sequences, with 20% to 25% seen just once and less than 10% held by the top ten. Of note for this clonotype: This may be a read error: a much more frequent sequence differs by one nucleotide.

Germline loops: CDR1 SGHVS, CDR2 FNYEAQ. The CDR3 extends over 14 amino acids. This TCR derives from a human donor in good health (CMV status not recorded). Some clones in this sample may be carry-over from other donors' samples. The chain carries TRBV7-6 and TRBJ2-5; D uncertain. The sample was CD8+ T cells from PBMCs. DNA for the CDR3: TGTACCAGCAGCTTGGAGACAACTCAAGAGACCCAGTACTTC. Translated: CTSSLETTQETQYF.